These T cell receptor beta chains were read from a single sample in a study of CD8 T cells in Susac syndrome. MiXCR, applied by TCRdb to the immunoSEQ multiplex PCR reads, yields one record per CDR3 protein. The sample contains more than 250,000 distinct CDR3 sequences, just over 90% of which appear only once. Material for sequencing was CD4+ T cells from PBMCs. The receptors were sampled from a human donor with multiple sclerosis. The CDR3 runs from the conserved cysteine through the conserved F or W. Each record gives: V gene, J gene, CDR3 length, D gene, clone size, CDR3 DNA, CDR3 protein. The D gene is left open where the match is weak. The size entry is marked missing in some rows and otherwise reads once, few, many or a size class.

V: TRBV5-1; J: TRBJ2-7; length: 12; D: -; size: -; DNA: TGCGCCAGCAGCTTGGCAGGGGCCGAGCAGTACTTC; CDR3: CASSLAGAEQYF
V: TRBV7-3; J: TRBJ2-2; length: 15; D: -; size: -; DNA: TGTGCCAGCAGCCTTGGGCCCGCGAACACCGGGGAGCTGTTTTTT; CDR3: CASSLGPANTGELFF
V: TRBV5-1; J: TRBJ1-2; length: 12; D: -; size: -; DNA: TGCGCCAGCAGCAAGACGTTGGATGGCTACACCTTC; CDR3: CASSKTLDGYTF
V: TRBV19; J: TRBJ1-5; length: 15; D: -; size: -; DNA: TGTGCCAGTACACAGGGCGCTAATAGCAATCAGCCCCAGCATTTT; CDR3: CASTQGANSNQPQHF
V: TRBV7-9; J: TRBJ2-1; length: 13; D: -; size: -; DNA: TGTGCCAGCAGCTTTAGCTTGGGCCATGAGCAGTTCTTC; CDR3: CASSFSLGHEQFF
V: TRBV6-1; J: TRBJ1-5; length: 15; D: -; size: -; DNA: TGTGCCAGCAGGCGAATTACAGGGTTGGGTCAGCCCCAGCATTTT; CDR3: CASRRITGLGQPQHF
V: TRBV28; J: TRBJ1-1; length: 11; D: -; size: -; DNA: TGTGCCAGCAGTTTAGTCAGAGAAGCTTTCTTT; CDR3: CASSLVREAFF
V: TRBV3-1; J: TRBJ2-1; length: 17; D: -; size: -; DNA: TGTGCCAGCAGCCAAAGTGCCCGGGTTACCTCCTACAATGAGCAGTTCTTC; CDR3: CASSQSARVTSYNEQFF
V: TRBV10-3; J: TRBJ2-3; length: 15; D: TRBD2; size: -; DNA: TGTGCCATCAGCCCTCAGTCGGCTAGCGGGAGGCCGCAGTATTTT; CDR3: CAISPQSASGRPQYF
V: TRBV5-1; J: TRBJ1-2; length: 16; D: -; size: -; DNA: TGCGCCAGCAGCCCCGGGGATACCCGGTTTGGCTATGGCTACACCTTC; CDR3: CASSPGDTRFGYGYTF
V: TRBV25-1; J: TRBJ1-2; length: 13; D: -; size: -; DNA: TGTGCCAGCAGTCGGGACCGTCGATGGGGCTACACCTTC; CDR3: CASSRDRRWGYTF
V: TRBV20-1; J: TRBJ2-3; length: 12; D: -; size: -; DNA: TGCAGTGCTAAACCTACTAGTGGTACGCAGTATTTT; CDR3: CSAKPTSGTQYF
V: TRBV27; J: TRBJ2-7; length: 14; D: -; size: few; DNA: TGTGCCAGCAGTCCCCCAGGGGTACCTTACGAGCAGTACTTC; CDR3: CASSPPGVPYEQYF
V: TRBV4-3; J: TRBJ1-2; length: 16; D: -; size: -; DNA: TGCGCCAGCAGCCAAGAGTATGGGGAGCGGGGGCACGGCTACACCTTC; CDR3: CASSQEYGERGHGYTF
V: TRBV5-5; J: TRBJ1-1; length: 15; D: -; size: -; DNA: TGTGCCAGCAGCTGGGAGACAGCGGGGAACACTGAAGCTTTCTTT; CDR3: CASSWETAGNTEAFF
V: TRBV18; J: TRBJ2-1; length: 16; D: TRBD2; size: -; DNA: TGTGCCAGCTCATCGGCTAGCGGGAGATCCTACAATGAGCAGTTCTTC; CDR3: CASSSASGRSYNEQFF
V: TRBV29-1; J: TRBJ2-6; length: 15; D: -; size: -; DNA: TGCAGCGTCAGTACGGGCCCCTCTGGGGCCAACGTCCTGACTTTC; CDR3: CSVSTGPSGANVLTF
V: TRBV7-8; J: TRBJ1-2; length: 15; D: -; size: -; DNA: TGTGCCAGCAGCTTAGAAGGGAAGATCGGACAGGGCTACACCTTC; CDR3: CASSLEGKIGQGYTF
V: TRBV5-1; J: TRBJ2-1; length: 17; D: TRBD2; size: -; DNA: TGCGCCAGCAGCTGGACTAGCGGGAGTCCTAATCACAATGAGCAGTTCTTC; CDR3: CASSWTSGSPNHNEQFF
V: TRBV19; J: TRBJ1-2; length: 18; D: -; size: -; DNA: TGTGCCAGTAGACCACACCGGGGCCGCTCGACCGTGGACTATGGCTACACCTTC; CDR3: CASRPHRGRSTVDYGYTF
V: TRBV7-2; J: TRBJ2-5; length: 13; D: -; size: -; DNA: TGTGCCAGCAGCTTTTCTCTCTTCGAGACCCAGTACTTC; CDR3: CASSFSLFETQYF
V: TRBV18; J: TRBJ2-7; length: 14; D: -; size: once; DNA: TGTGCCAGCTCACCGCTTCTCCAGACCTACGAGCAGTACTTC; CDR3: CASSPLLQTYEQYF
V: TRBV7-2; J: TRBJ2-4; length: 14; D: TRBD1; size: -; DNA: TGTGCCAGCAGCTACCACAGGGGATGGGACATTCAGTACTTC; CDR3: CASSYHRGWDIQYF
V: TRBV15; J: TRBJ1-3; length: 23; D: -; size: -; DNA: TGTGCCACCAGCAGAGATCGTCCCTCGTCGGTTCAGGGAAGGTCCTACTCTGGAAACACCATATATTTT; CDR3: CATSRDRPSSVQGRSYSGNTIYF
V: TRBV19; J: TRBJ1-1; length: 15; D: -; size: -; DNA: TGTGCCAGTAGTATAACGGCGGAGCCAGCCACTGAAGCTTTCTTT; CDR3: CASSITAEPATEAFF
V: TRBV18; J: TRBJ1-2; length: 14; D: -; size: -; DNA: TGTGCCAGCTCACCCGGCGGAGCTAACTATGGCTACACCTTC; CDR3: CASSPGGANYGYTF
V: TRBV4-3; J: TRBJ2-1; length: 17; D: TRBD2; size: once; DNA: TGCGCCAGCAGCCCGACCTCCGGGACTAGCGGGAGAGGGGAGCAGTTCTTC; CDR3: CASSPTSGTSGRGEQFF
V: TRBV11-3; J: TRBJ2-1; length: 15; D: TRBD1; size: -; DNA: TGTGCCAGCAGCTTCCGGACAGGGTTATACAATGAGCAGTTCTTC; CDR3: CASSFRTGLYNEQFF
V: TRBV7-7; J: TRBJ2-1; length: 15; D: TRBD2; size: -; DNA: TGTGCTAGCAGCATCGGACTAGCGGGGGACAATGAGCAGTTCTTC; CDR3: CASSIGLAGDNEQFF
V: TRBV15; J: TRBJ2-1; length: 14; D: -; size: -; DNA: TGTGCCACCAGCAGAGGGACCCGTGAGGCTGAGCAGTTCTTC; CDR3: CATSRGTREAEQFF
V: TRBV7-9; J: TRBJ2-3; length: 15; D: TRBD2; size: -; DNA: TGTGCCAGCAGCTCGACTAGCGGGGACACAGATACGCAGTATTTT; CDR3: CASSSTSGDTDTQYF
V: TRBV6-1; J: TRBJ2-1; length: 14; D: -; size: -; DNA: TGTGCCAGTTCGCTTGATAGCTCCTACAATGAGCAGTTCTTC; CDR3: CASSLDSSYNEQFF
V: TRBV6-1; J: TRBJ1-1; length: 16; D: -; size: -; DNA: TGTGCCAGCAGTCCGATCAATACCAGGGGTGCCACTGAAGCTTTCTTT; CDR3: CASSPINTRGATEAFF
V: TRBV12-3/TRBV12-4; J: TRBJ2-4; length: 13; D: TRBD1; size: few; DNA: TGTGCCAGCGGGACAGGGGGCGTGAACATTCAGTACTTC; CDR3: CASGTGGVNIQYF
V: TRBV5-1; J: TRBJ2-7; length: 17; D: TRBD2; size: -; DNA: TGCGCCAGCAGCTTGTGGCCTAGCGGGAGTCCCTCCTACGAGCAGTACTTC; CDR3: CASSLWPSGSPSYEQYF
V: TRBV7-2; J: TRBJ2-2; length: 15; D: TRBD1; size: -; DNA: TGTGCCAGCAGCTTCCGGGACAGGGGCGCCGGGGAGCTGTTTTTT; CDR3: CASSFRDRGAGELFF
V: TRBV29-1; J: TRBJ1-2; length: 12; D: -; size: once; DNA: TGCAGCGTTGACAGTCCTTTATATGGCTACACCTTC; CDR3: CSVDSPLYGYTF
V: TRBV13; J: TRBJ1-4; length: 13; D: -; size: -; DNA: TGTGCCAGCAGGCACGGGGGCGGGGGAAAACTGTTTTTT; CDR3: CASRHGGGGKLFF
V: TRBV7-2; J: TRBJ1-1; length: 13; D: -; size: -; DNA: TGTGCCAGCAGCCTAGGGCGTATCACTGAAGCTTTCTTT; CDR3: CASSLGRITEAFF
V: TRBV5-1; J: TRBJ1-2; length: 15; D: TRBD1; size: few; DNA: TGCGCCAGCAGCTTGGGACCGGGACAGGGGAATGGCTACACCTTC; CDR3: CASSLGPGQGNGYTF
V: TRBV20-1; J: TRBJ2-3; length: 13; D: TRBD2; size: -; DNA: TGCAGCACAAACGGGGGGGAAAGAGATACGCAGTATTTT; CDR3: CSTNGGERDTQYF
V: TRBV5-4; J: TRBJ2-1; length: 14; D: -; size: -; DNA: TGTGCCAGCAGCCCCGGGACTCTAGACAATGAGCAGTTCTTC; CDR3: CASSPGTLDNEQFF
V: TRBV4-2; J: TRBJ2-5; length: 13; D: -; size: once; DNA: TGTGCCAGCAGCCCGTCGGGTGGAAAGACCCAGTACTTC; CDR3: CASSPSGGKTQYF
V: TRBV20-1; J: TRBJ1-2; length: 12; D: -; size: once; DNA: TGCAGTGCTAGACAGGGACCCTATGGCTACACCTTC; CDR3: CSARQGPYGYTF
V: TRBV5-1; J: TRBJ2-1; length: 12; D: TRBD2; size: -; DNA: TGCGCCAGCTTAGGACTAGCTGATGAGCAGTTCTTC; CDR3: CASLGLADEQFF
V: TRBV20-1; J: TRBJ1-1; length: 14; D: -; size: -; DNA: TGCAGTGCTAGGCAGACAGCCCCGAACACTGAAGCTTTCTTT; CDR3: CSARQTAPNTEAFF
V: TRBV6-5; J: TRBJ2-3; length: 13; D: -; size: once; DNA: TGTGCCAGCAAAATAGGTCTCACAGATACGCAGTATTTT; CDR3: CASKIGLTDTQYF
V: TRBV19; J: TRBJ1-2; length: 13; D: TRBD1; size: -; DNA: TGTGCCAGTTTTTCAGACAGGGATCATGGCTACACCTTC; CDR3: CASFSDRDHGYTF
V: TRBV29-1; J: TRBJ2-3; length: 14; D: TRBD2; size: -; DNA: TGCAGCGCGACTAGCGGGAGGAGCACAGATACGCAGTATTTT; CDR3: CSATSGRSTDTQYF
V: TRBV10-2; J: TRBJ1-1; length: 15; D: -; size: -; DNA: TGCGCCAGCAGTGAGTCTGGGGGAGGGAACACTGAAGCTTTCTTT; CDR3: CASSESGGGNTEAFF
V: TRBV9; J: TRBJ1-2; length: 17; D: TRBD1; size: -; DNA: TGTGCCAGCAGCGTAGGTAGGGGGGTGGGACAGAACTATGGCTACACCTTC; CDR3: CASSVGRGVGQNYGYTF
V: TRBV29-1; J: TRBJ2-3; length: 17; D: TRBD1; size: -; DNA: TGCAGCGTGGGGACCATCACCAGGGACAGGGGCACAGATACGCAGTATTTT; CDR3: CSVGTITRDRGTDTQYF
V: TRBV29-1; J: TRBJ2-3; length: 18; D: TRBD2; size: -; DNA: TGCAGCGTTGAAGATAGGAGCCGGGACTATTTTGCCTTAGATACGCAGTATTTT; CDR3: CSVEDRSRDYFALDTQYF
V: TRBV2; J: TRBJ2-4; length: 11; D: -; size: -; DNA: TGTGCCAGCAGTGAATTCCATATTCAGTACTTC; CDR3: CASSEFHIQYF
V: TRBV9; J: TRBJ2-5; length: 15; D: TRBD2; size: -; DNA: TGTGCCAGCAGCGTAACTAGCGGAGTTGTAGAGACCCAGTACTTC; CDR3: CASSVTSGVVETQYF
V: TRBV6-2/TRBV6-3; J: TRBJ2-1; length: 16; D: -; size: -; DNA: TGTGCCAGCAGTTATTCGTCCTCCGCTCCCTACAATGAGCAGTTCTTC; CDR3: CASSYSSSAPYNEQFF
V: TRBV29-1; J: TRBJ1-1; length: 12; D: -; size: -; DNA: TGCAGCGGGAGCAGGGGACGAACTGAAGCTTTCTTT; CDR3: CSGSRGRTEAFF
V: TRBV6-5; J: TRBJ2-5; length: 16; D: -; size: -; DNA: TGTGCCAGCAGTTCTGGGACAGGGCGCGGGGGGGAGACCCAGTACTTC; CDR3: CASSSGTGRGGETQYF
V: TRBV4-3; J: TRBJ2-7; length: 15; D: TRBD2; size: few; DNA: TGCGCCAGCAGCCAAGTAGCGGGAGGGCCGGGCGAGCAGTACTTC; CDR3: CASSQVAGGPGEQYF